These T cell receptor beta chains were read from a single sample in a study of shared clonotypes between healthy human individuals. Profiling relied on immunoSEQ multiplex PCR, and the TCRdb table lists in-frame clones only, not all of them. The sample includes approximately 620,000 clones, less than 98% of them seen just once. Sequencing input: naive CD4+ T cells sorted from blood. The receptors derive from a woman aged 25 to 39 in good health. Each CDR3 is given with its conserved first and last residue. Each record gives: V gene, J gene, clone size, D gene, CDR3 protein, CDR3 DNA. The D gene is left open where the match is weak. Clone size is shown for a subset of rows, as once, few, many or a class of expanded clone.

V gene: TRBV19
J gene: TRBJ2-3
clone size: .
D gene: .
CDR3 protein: CASSLGQQVTDTQYF
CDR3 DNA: TGTGCCAGTAGTTTGGGACAACAAGTCACAGATACGCAGTATTTT

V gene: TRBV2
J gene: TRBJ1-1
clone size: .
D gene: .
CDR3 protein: CASRTLGRDTEAFF
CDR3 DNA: TGTGCCAGCAGGACCCTAGGCAGGGACACTGAAGCTTTCTTT

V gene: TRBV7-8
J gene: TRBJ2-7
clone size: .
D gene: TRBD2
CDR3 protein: CASSLATPSGPFYEQYF
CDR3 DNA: TGTGCCAGCAGCTTAGCCACTCCTAGCGGGCCATTCTACGAGCAGTACTTC

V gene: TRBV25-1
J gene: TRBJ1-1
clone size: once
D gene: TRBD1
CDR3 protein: CASSRNRGDTEAFF
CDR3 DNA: TGTGCCAGCAGTCGAAACAGGGGCGACACTGAAGCTTTCTTT

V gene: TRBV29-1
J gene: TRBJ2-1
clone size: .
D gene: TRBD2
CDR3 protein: CSVASVAGGLNEQFF
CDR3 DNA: TGCAGCGTTGCATCCGTAGCGGGAGGCCTCAATGAGCAGTTCTTC

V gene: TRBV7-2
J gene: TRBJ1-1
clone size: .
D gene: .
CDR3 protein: CASSLQRNTEAFF
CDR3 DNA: TGTGCCAGCAGCCTTCAGAGGAACACTGAAGCTTTCTTT

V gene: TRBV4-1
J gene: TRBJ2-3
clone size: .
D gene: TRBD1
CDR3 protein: CASGQGAGTDTQYF
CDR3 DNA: TGCGCCAGCGGACAGGGGGCCGGCACAGATACGCAGTATTTT

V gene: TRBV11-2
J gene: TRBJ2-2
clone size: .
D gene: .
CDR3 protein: CASTHRQDTGELFF
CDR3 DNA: TGTGCCAGCACCCATCGGCAGGACACCGGGGAGCTGTTTTTT

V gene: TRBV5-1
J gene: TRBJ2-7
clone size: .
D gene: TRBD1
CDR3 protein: CASSAGQAYEQYF
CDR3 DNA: TGCGCCAGCAGCGCGGGACAGGCCTACGAGCAGTACTTC

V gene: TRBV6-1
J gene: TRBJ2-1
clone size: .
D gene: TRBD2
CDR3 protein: CASSSPATSLNEQFF
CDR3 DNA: TGTGCCAGCAGTAGCCCCGCGACTAGCCTTAATGAGCAGTTCTTC

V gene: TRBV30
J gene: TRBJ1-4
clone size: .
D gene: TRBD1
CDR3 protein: CAWSVEQGPHNEKLFF
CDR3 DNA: TGTGCCTGGAGTGTAGAACAGGGGCCCCATAATGAAAAACTGTTTTTT

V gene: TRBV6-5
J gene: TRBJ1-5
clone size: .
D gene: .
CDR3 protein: CASGLVSPQHF
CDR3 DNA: TGTGCCAGCGGCCTCGTCAGCCCCCAGCATTTT

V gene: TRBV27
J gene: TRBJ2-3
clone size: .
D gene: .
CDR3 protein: CASGRASYTQYF
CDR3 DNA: TGTGCCAGCGGACGGGCCTCGTATACGCAGTATTTT

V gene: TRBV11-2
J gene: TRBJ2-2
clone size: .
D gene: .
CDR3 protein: CASSDRLPWTGELFF
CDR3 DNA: TGTGCCAGCAGCGATCGACTTCCCTGGACCGGGGAGCTGTTTTTT

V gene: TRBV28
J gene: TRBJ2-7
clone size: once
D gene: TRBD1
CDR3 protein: CASSPGQALSYEQYF
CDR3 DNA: TGTGCCAGCAGTCCCGGACAGGCCCTTTCCTACGAGCAGTACTTC

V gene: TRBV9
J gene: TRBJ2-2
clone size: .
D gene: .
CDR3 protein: CASSADPANTGELFF
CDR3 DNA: TGTGCCAGCAGCGCCGACCCCGCGAACACCGGGGAGCTGTTTTTT

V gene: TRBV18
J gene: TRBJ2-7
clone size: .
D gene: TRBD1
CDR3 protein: CASSLKRGGLRDRDHEQYF
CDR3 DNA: TGTGCCAGCTCACTCAAAAGGGGGGGACTCCGGGACAGGGACCACGAGCAGTACTTC

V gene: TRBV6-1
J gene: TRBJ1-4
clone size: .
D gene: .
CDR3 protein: CAIRLAGEKLFF
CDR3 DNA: TGTGCCATCCGACTTGCCGGCGAAAAACTGTTTTTT

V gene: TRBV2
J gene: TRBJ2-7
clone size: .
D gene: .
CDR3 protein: CASSKAQLGYEQYF
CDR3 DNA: TGTGCCAGCAGTAAGGCACAGCTGGGCTACGAGCAGTACTTC

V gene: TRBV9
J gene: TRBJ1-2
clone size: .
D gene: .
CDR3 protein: CASSVAEGLNYGYTF
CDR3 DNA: TGTGCCAGCAGCGTAGCTGAGGGACTTAACTATGGCTACACCTTC

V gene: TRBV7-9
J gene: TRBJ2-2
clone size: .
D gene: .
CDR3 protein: CASNPVYPGELFF
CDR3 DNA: TGTGCCAGCAACCCAGTGTACCCCGGGGAGCTGTTTTTT

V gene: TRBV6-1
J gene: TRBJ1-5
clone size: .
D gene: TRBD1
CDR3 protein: CASSSTGYLDQPQHF
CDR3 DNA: TGTGCCAGCAGTTCGACAGGGTATCTAGATCAGCCCCAGCATTTT

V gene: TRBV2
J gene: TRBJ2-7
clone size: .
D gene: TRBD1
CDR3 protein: CASSEEGQVMNEQYF
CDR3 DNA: TGTGCCAGCAGTGAAGAGGGACAGGTGATGAACGAGCAGTACTTC

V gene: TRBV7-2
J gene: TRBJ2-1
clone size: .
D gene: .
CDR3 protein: CASCLGLSSYNEQFF
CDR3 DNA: TGTGCCAGCTGCTTGGGCCTCAGCTCCTACAATGAGCAGTTCTTC

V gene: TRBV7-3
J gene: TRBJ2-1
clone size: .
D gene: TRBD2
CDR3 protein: CASSLTSGGRNNEQFF
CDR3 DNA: TGTGCCAGCAGCTTAACGAGCGGGGGTCGAAACAATGAGCAGTTCTTC

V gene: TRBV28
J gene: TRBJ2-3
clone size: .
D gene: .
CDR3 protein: CASTNTDTQYF
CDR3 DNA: TGTGCCAGCACCAACACAGATACGCAGTATTTT

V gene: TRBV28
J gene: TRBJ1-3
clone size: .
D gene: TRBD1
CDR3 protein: CASSSPGQSSGNTIYF
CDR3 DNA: TGTGCCAGCAGTTCACCGGGACAGAGCTCTGGAAACACCATATATTTT

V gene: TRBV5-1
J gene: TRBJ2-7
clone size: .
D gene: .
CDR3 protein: CASSLGPGTDYEQYF
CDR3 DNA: TGCGCCAGCAGCTTGGGTCCCGGGACGGACTACGAGCAGTACTTC

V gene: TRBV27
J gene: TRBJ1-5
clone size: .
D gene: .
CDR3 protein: CASSLRAGTLSNQPQHF
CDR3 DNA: TGTGCCAGCAGTTTACGTGCCGGGACACTTAGCAATCAGCCCCAGCATTTT

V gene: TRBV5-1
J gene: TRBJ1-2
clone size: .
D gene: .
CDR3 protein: CASSWPVGDGYTF
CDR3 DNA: TGCGCCAGCAGCTGGCCAGTAGGGGACGGCTACACCTTC

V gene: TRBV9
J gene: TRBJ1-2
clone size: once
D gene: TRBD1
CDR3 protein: CASSVTGTGGGGYTF
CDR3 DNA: TGTGCCAGCAGCGTAACCGGGACAGGCGGGGGTGGCTACACCTTC

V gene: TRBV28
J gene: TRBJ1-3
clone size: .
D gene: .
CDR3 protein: CASSLPGASSGNTIYF
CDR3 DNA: TGTGCCAGCAGTTTACCAGGGGCGAGCTCTGGAAACACCATATATTTT

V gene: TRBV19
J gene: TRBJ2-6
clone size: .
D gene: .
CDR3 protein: CASSTRWGKSGANVLTF
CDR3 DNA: TGTGCCAGTAGTACCCGTTGGGGCAAATCTGGGGCCAACGTCCTGACTTTC

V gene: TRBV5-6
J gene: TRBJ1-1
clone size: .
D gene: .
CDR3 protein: CASSVIMNTEAFF
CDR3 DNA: TGTGCCAGCAGCGTCATTATGAACACTGAAGCTTTCTTT

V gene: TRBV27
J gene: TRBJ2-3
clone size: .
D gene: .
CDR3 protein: CASRGDRIAGLDTQYF
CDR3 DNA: TGTGCCAGCAGGGGGGACAGGATAGCGGGATTGGATACGCAGTATTTT

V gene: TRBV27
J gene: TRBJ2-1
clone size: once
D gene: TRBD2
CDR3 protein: CASSNLAGGPYNEQFF
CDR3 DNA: TGTGCCAGCAGTAATTTAGCGGGAGGGCCTTACAATGAGCAGTTCTTC

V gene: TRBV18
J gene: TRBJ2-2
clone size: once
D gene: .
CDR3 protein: CASSPQLGENTGELFF
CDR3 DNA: TGTGCCAGCTCACCACAATTGGGGGAGAACACCGGGGAGCTGTTTTTT

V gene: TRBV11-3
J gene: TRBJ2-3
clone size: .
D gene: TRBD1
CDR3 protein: CASSWGQGSTDTQYF
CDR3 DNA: TGTGCCAGCAGCTGGGGACAGGGGAGCACAGATACGCAGTATTTT

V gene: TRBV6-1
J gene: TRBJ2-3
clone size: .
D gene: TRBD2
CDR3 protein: CASSPARGGDTQYF
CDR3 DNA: TGTGCCAGCAGCCCTGCCCGCGGGGGAGATACGCAGTATTTT

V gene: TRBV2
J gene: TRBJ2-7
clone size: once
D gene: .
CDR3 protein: CATLGFLGSEQYF
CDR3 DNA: TGTGCCACCCTGGGGTTCTTGGGTTCCGAGCAGTACTTC

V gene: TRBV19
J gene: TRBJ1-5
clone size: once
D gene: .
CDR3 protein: CASSKPQGQPYYSNQPQHF
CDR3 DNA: TGTGCCAGTAGTAAGCCCCAAGGACAGCCTTATTATAGCAATCAGCCCCAGCATTTT

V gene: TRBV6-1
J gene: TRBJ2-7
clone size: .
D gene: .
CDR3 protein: CASAQEGYYSEQYF
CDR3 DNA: TGTGCCAGCGCTCAGGAGGGGTACTATAGCGAGCAGTACTTC

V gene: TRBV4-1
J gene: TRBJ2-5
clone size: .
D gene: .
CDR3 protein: CASSQVLQETQYF
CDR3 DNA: TGCGCCAGCAGCCAAGTTCTTCAAGAGACCCAGTACTTC

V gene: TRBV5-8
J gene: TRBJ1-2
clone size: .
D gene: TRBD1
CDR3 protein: CASSSSGTGSLGYTF
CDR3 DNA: TGTGCCAGCAGCTCCTCCGGGACAGGGTCGTTGGGCTACACCTTC